Sequencing of this TCR beta chain was carried out in a study of blood T cell repertoires in COVID-19. Study summary: T cells, B-cell-depleted T cells, or PBMCs provided the cDNA or gDNA that served as material.

As processed by the authors: From reference gene primer amplification, estimates of nucleated cell counts were derived. Sequenced by immunoSEQ multiplex PCR; TCRdb stores in-frame clones only, minus some. The V and J calls and clone size are taken from that table; D and trimming were inferred from the DNA. The sample carries 250,000 to 400,000 clones, about 85% recorded once. Germline V lookup: CDR1 GTSNPN, CDR2 SVGIG (reference sequence). The V and J ends lost 3 bases and 10 bases, in that order; junction bases with no gene match: 26. The CDR3 has 19 amino acids. Contact with a PCR-confirmed or clinician-diagnosed COVID-19 case occurred within 2 weeks of entry. This clone has just one count.

The specimen was PBMCs or T cells enriched from blood (not recorded which). The receptor was derived from a woman in her 30s who had been exposed to COVID-19. This chain joins TRBV30 and TRBJ2-5; 10 bases fit TRBD1. CDR3: CAWSRLPSRTGGSYRVQYF. The CDR3 bases are TGTGCCTGGAGCCGACTCCCCAGCCGGACAGGGGGTTCGTATAGGGTCCAGTACTTC.